One and the same sample provided the 7 T cell receptor beta chains below, sequenced in a study of response to subunit inactivated influenza vaccine. TCRdb redid the calling of the RT-PCR reads with MiXCR, one entry per CDR3 protein. The profile covers roughly 780,000 distinct CDR3 sequences, with under 20% appearing a single time and about a tenth taken by the ten largest. The specimen comprised PBMCs from blood, sampled around 5 days after vaccination. These receptors originate from a man in his fifties who received an inactivated influenza vaccine.

This clonotype was observed a handful of times. CDR3 sequence: CASSLVGRRDQPQHF. The CDR3 DNA is TGTGCCAGCAGCTTAGTTGGGAGGCGGGATCAGCCCCAGCATTTT. The chain combines TRBV11-2 with TRBJ1-5, with D hard to call. The CDR3 spans 15 residues. Germline V gives CDR1 SGHAT, CDR2 FQNNGV. The germline V and J ends were trimmed by 1 base and 5 bases, with 12 bases remaining between them. Using reference TRBV11-2 and TRBJ1-5 for the parts outside the CDR3, the full variable domain is EAGVAQSPRYKIIEKRQSVAFWCNPISGHATLYWYQQILGQGPKLLIQFQNNGVVDDSQLPKDRFSAERLKGVDSTLKIQPAKLEDSAVYLCASSLVGRRDQPQHFGDGTRLSIL.

This clonotype was observed many times. The chain recombines TRBV27 with TRBJ2-1; 9 nucleotides align to TRBD2. Per the germline V gene, CDR1 is MNHEY and CDR2 is SMNVEV (reference sequence). The CDR3 has 14 amino acids. Trimming at V came to 2 bases and at J to 9 bases, leaving 5 bases not matched to a gene. In DNA, the CDR3 is TGTGCCAGCAGTTTAGCGGGGGGGCCGGGTGAGCAGTTCTTC. It encodes CASSLAGGPGEQFF.

This clonotype turned up a few times. The chain employs TRBV12-3 or TRBV12-4 and TRBJ2-7; D might be TRBD2 (6 bases). The CDR3 runs to 14 residues. Trimming removed 3 bases from V and 3 bases from J, with 12 bases in between. The CDR3 DNA follows: TGTGCCAGCAGTTTTGCGGAGACTAGCTACGAGCAGTACTTC. Translated: CASSFAETSYEQYF.

This chain links TRBV2 with TRBJ2-2, with D uncertain. Per the germline V gene, CDR1 is SNHLY and CDR2 is FYNNEI. This CDR3 spans 11 amino acids. V lost 8 bases and J lost 6, with 7 bases in between. CDR3 nucleotide sequence: TGTGCCAGCGTCCTCGCCGGGGAGCTGTTTTTT. Its protein product is CASVLAGELFF.

The V gene is TRBV10-3, the J gene TRBJ2-7; 7 positions agree with TRBD1. CDR3 length: 18 residues. Unmatched junction bases numbered 15, after V lost 0 bases and J lost 4 bases. The germline V gene encodes CDR1 ENHRY and CDR2 SYGVKD. In DNA, the CDR3 is TGTGCCATCAGTGAGTCGGGTATCGTAGGGGGCGCGGGTTACGAGCAGTACTTC. Translating it yields CAISESGIVGGAGYEQYF.

The chain has TRBV7-2 and TRBJ2-7; 8 bases are shared with TRBD2. Germline-derived CDR1 and CDR2 are SGHTA and FQGNSA. V was pared by 5 bases and J by 2 bases, with 8 bases of the junction left unmatched. CDR3 length: 15 amino acids. The CDR3 is CASSLSPGLAYEQYF. CDR3 DNA: TGTGCCAGCAGCCTCTCACCGGGACTAGCCTACGAGCAGTACTTC.

The chain uses TRBV7-2 and TRBJ2-7; D uncertain. CDR3 size: 14 residues. The V gene lost 5 bases and the J gene lost 2 bases, with 13 bases spanning the gap. Per the germline V gene, CDR1 is SGHTA and CDR2 is FQGNSA. CDR3 DNA: TGTGCCAGCAGCCGCGGACCAACACCCTACGAGCAGTACTTC. Encoded protein: CASSRGPTPYEQYF. Drawing the rest from reference TRBV7-2 and TRBJ2-7, the complete variable domain is GAGVSQSPSNKVTEKGKDVELRCDPISGHTALYWYRQSLGQGLEFLIYFQGNSAPDKSGLPSDRFSAERTGGSVSTLTIQRTQQEDSAVYLCASSRGPTPYEQYFGPGTRLTVT.